This TCR beta chain was recorded in a study of naive and memory T cell subsets. Notes on the study in general: Over 85% of naive TCR sequences appeared only once, unlike memory subsets. Naive repertoires, especially CD8, held a few larger clonotypes, possibly memory cells re-expressing CD45RA.

This clonotype has only a few counts. Its antigen is not identified. Two oligonucleotides, mixed equimolar, formed the beta constant-region primer covering TRBC1 and TRBC2. The ligated cDNA underwent four PCR rounds using SP2 and nested alpha and beta constant-region primers. Using its own MiXCR run on the UMI-ligation and nested PCR reads, TCRdb lists one record per CDR3 protein. Seen here are roughly 92,000 distinct CDR3 sequences, approximately 10% observed once, and the top ten hold around 0.13%. The CDR3 sequence is 15 residues long. CDR1 SGHNT and CDR2 YENEEA come from the germline V gene. Between the trimmed V and J ends, which lost 5 bases and 5 bases, there was a span of 18 bases.

Sequenced sample: naive CD4+ T cells from blood. The rearrangement uses TRBV11-3 and TRBJ2-5; perhaps TRBD2 as D (5 bases). The clonotype was recovered from a human donor in good health. The CDR3 reads CASSAAGVVFETQYF. In nucleotides, the CDR3 is TGTGCCAGCAGCGCGGCCGGGGTAGTATTTGAGACCCAGTACTTC.